This T cell receptor beta chain was sequenced during a study of blood T cells in healthy people across ages. Next came a second PCR, run for roughly 6 to 11 cycles, which used a sample-barcoded 5' primer along with a J-beta primer mix. Each CDR3 protein gets one entry after TCRdb re-called the 5' RACE reads with MiXCR. The data contain some 760,000 distinct CDR3 sequences, 25% of them singletons. This clonotype showed up just a few times. Germline CDR1 and CDR2: SGHDN and FVKESK. The germline V and J ends were trimmed by 4 bases and 10 bases, with 10 bases remaining between them. The CDR3 runs 11 residues. These data were also filed under a second study, of T cells of mothers and their children.

V usage is TRBV14 and J usage is TRBJ2-5; D perhaps matches TRBD1 (6 bases). Sequencing input: blood. The source of this sequence is a boy younger than 18 in good health. The CDR3 protein is CASSLQGIQYF. The CDR3 bases are TGTGCCAGCAGCCTACAGGGTATCCAGTACTTC.